The 3 T cell receptor beta chains below all came from one sample that was sequenced in a study of cytomegalovirus exposure and HLA in healthy donors. The primer mix had 60 Vbeta and 13 Jbeta primers. Using immunoSEQ multiplex PCR, the repertoire was profiled, and TCRdb retains in-frame clones only, with some absent. The sample lists under 200,000 clones, 82% occurring once. The sample was PBMCs. Every receptor here comes from a girl between 10 and 17 years old in good health and CMV-seropositive.

The V gene is TRBV5-1, the J gene TRBJ2-7; 8 nucleotides match TRBD2. Germline V gene sequence: CDR1 SGHRS, CDR2 YFSETQ. The junction had 11 bases not matched to a gene; V was cut back by 0 bases and J by 3 bases. This CDR3 spans 17 amino acids. In DNA, the CDR3 is TGCGCCAGCAGCTTGGTTGCCGGGACGCGGGGGGACTACGAGCAGTACTTC. Protein product: CASSLVAGTRGDYEQYF. Looking up the rest from reference TRBV5-1 and TRBJ2-7 gives the full variable domain: KAGVTQTPRYLIKTRGQQVTLSCSPISGHRSVSWYQQTPGQGLQFLFEYFSETQRNKGNFPGRFSGRQFSNSRSEMNVSTLELGDSALYLCASSLVAGTRGDYEQYFGPGTRLTVT.

This chain uses TRBV7-8 with TRBJ2-1, with TRBD2 matching over 12 bases. J lost 6 bases, V lost 5 bases, and 8 bases had no gene match. This CDR3 is built from 16 residues. The germline CDR1 and CDR2 sequences are SGHVS and FQNEAQ. CDR3 amino acids: CASSPRLAGVPNEQFF. The CDR3 DNA reads TGTGCCAGCAGCCCGCGACTAGCGGGAGTGCCCAATGAGCAGTTCTTC.

The rearrangement uses TRBV27 and TRBJ2-5, with 12 nucleotides matching TRBD2. This CDR3 comprises 16 residues. V trimming: 6 bases; J trimming: 7 bases; junction bases outside the gene matches: 12. CDR1 and CDR2 from the germline V gene are MNHEY and SMNVEV (reference sequence). The CDR3 is CASSLRLAGESRTQYF. DNA for the CDR3: TGTGCCAGCAGCCTCAGACTAGCGGGAGAAAGTAGGACCCAGTACTTC.